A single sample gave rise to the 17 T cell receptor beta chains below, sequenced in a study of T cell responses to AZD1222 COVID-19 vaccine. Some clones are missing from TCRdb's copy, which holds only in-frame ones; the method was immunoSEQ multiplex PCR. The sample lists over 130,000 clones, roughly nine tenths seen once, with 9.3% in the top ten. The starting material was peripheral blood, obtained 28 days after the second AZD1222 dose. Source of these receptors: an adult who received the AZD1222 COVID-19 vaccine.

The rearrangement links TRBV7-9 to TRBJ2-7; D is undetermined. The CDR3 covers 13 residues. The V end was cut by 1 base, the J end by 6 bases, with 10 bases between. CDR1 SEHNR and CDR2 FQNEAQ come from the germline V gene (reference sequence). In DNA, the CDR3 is TGTGCCAGCAGCTTAGGTTCGGTACCCGAGCAGTACTTC. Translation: CASSLGSVPEQYF. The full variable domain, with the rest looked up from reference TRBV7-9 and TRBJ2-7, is DTGVSQNPRHKITKRGQNVTFRCDPISEHNRLYWYRQTLGQGPEFLTYFQNEAQLEKSRLLSDRFSAERPKGSFSTLEIQRTEQGDSAMYLCASSLGSVPEQYFGPGTRLTVT.

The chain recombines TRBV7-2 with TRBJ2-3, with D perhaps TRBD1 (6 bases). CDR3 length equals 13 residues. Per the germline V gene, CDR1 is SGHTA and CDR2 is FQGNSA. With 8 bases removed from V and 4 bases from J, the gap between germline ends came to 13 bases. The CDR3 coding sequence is TGTGCCAGCTCACGGACAGTCGCAGATACGCAGTATTTT. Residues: CASSRTVADTQYF.

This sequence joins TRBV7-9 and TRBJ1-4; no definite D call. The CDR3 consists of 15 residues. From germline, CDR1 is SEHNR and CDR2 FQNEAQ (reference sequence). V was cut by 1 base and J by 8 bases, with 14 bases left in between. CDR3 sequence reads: CASSLGAGDDEKLFF. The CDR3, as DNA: TGTGCCAGCAGCTTAGGGGCAGGTGATGACGAAAAACTGTTTTTT.

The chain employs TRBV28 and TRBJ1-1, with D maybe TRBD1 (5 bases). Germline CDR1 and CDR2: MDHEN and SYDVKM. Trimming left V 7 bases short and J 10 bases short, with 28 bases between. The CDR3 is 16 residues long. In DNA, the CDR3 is TGTGCCAGCAACCCCGCAAGCGTCCCTAAGGGGATCAGAGCTTTCTTT. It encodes CASNPASVPKGIRAFF.

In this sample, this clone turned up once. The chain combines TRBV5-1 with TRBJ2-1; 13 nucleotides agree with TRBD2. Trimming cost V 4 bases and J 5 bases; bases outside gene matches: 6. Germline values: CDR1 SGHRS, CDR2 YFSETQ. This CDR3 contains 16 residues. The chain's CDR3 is CASSPGLAGVHNEQFF. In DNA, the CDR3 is TGCGCCAGCAGCCCCGGACTAGCGGGAGTCCACAATGAGCAGTTCTTC.

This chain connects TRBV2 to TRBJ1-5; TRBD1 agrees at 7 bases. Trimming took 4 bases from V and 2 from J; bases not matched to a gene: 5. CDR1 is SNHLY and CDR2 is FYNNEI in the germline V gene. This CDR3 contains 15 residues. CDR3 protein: CASSGDSGGNQPQHF. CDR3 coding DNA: TGTGCCAGCAGTGGGGACAGTGGAGGCAATCAGCCCCAGCATTTT.

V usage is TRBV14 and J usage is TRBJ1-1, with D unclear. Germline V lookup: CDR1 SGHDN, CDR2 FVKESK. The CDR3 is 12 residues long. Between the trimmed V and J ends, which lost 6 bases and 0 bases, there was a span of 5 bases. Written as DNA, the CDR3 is TGTGCCAGCAGACACCTGAACACTGAAGCTTTCTTT. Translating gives CASRHLNTEAFF.

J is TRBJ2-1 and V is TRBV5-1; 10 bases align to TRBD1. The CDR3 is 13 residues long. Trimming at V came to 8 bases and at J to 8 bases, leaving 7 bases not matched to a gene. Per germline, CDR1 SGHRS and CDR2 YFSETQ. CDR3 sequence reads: CASGQGGGDEQFF. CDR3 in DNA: TGCGCCAGTGGACAGGGGGGAGGCGATGAGCAGTTCTTC.

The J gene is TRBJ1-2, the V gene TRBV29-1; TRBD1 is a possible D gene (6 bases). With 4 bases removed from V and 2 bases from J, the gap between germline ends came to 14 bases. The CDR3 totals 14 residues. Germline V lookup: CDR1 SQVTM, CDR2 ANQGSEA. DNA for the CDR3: TGCAGCGTTGTCCTTTTCGACAGGAACTATGGCTACACCTTC. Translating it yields CSVVLFDRNYGYTF.

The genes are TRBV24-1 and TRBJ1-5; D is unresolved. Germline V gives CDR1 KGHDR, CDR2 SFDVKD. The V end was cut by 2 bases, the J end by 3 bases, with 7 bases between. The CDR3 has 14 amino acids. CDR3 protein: CATSDSRFNQPQHF. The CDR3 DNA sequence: TGTGCCACCAGTGATTCTCGTTTCAATCAGCCCCAGCATTTT.

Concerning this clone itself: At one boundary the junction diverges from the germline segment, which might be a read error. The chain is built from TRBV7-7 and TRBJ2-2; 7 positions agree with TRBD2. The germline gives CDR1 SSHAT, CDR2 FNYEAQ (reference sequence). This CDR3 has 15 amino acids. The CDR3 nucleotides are TGTGCTAGCAGCACCGACCCTGGGGGGGCCGGGGAGCTGTTTTTT. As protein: CASSTDPGGAGELFF.

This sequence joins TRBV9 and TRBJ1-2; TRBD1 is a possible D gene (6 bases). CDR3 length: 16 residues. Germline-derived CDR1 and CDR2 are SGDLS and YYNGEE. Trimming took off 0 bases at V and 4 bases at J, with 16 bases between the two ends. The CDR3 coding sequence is TGTGCCAGCAGCGTAGGGGAACACAGGGACCTCTATGGCTACACCTTC. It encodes CASSVGEHRDLYGYTF.

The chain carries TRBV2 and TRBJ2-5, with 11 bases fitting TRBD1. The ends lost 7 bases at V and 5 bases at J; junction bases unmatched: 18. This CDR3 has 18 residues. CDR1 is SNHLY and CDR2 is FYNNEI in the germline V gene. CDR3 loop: CASTLGGTGGKSRETQYF. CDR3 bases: TGTGCCAGCACCTTAGGGGGGACAGGGGGAAAAAGTAGGGAGACCCAGTACTTC.

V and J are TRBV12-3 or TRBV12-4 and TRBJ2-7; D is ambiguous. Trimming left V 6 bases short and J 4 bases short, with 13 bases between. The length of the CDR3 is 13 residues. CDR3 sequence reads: CASSPGVAYEQYV. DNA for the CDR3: TGTGCCAGCAGCCCCGGTGTAGCTTACGAGCAGTACGTC.

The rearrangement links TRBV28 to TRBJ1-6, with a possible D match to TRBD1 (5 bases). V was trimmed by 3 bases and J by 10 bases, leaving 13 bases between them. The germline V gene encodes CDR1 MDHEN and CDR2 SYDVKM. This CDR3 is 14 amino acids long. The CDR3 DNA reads TGTGCCAGCAGTTTTCTCCAGGGAACCTCACCCCTCCACTTT. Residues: CASSFLQGTSPLHF.

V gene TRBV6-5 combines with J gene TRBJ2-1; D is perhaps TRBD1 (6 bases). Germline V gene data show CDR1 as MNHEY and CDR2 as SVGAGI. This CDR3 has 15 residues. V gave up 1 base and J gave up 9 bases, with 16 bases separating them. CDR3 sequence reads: CASSYLGGGPGEQFF. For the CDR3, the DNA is TGTGCCAGCAGTTACTTAGGTGGGGGCCCGGGTGAGCAGTTCTTC.

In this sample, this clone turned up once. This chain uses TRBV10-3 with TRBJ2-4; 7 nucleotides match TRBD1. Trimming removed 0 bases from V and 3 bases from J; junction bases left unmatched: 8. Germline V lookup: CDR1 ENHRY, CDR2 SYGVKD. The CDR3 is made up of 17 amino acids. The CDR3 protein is CAISESLDRADKNIQYF. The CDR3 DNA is TGTGCCATCAGTGAGTCGCTCGACAGGGCTGACAAAAACATTCAGTACTTC.